The 13 T cell receptor beta chains below all came from one sample that was sequenced in a study of T cell changes during pregnancy in multiple sclerosis. The repertoire was sequenced with immunoSEQ multiplex PCR; TCRdb's copy has only in-frame clones and lacks some. The table lists 30,000 or so clones, approximately 91% of them singletons. The starting material was CD8+ T cells from peripheral blood mononuclear cells, obtained after pregnancy. Receptors originate from a female donor with multiple sclerosis, enrolled in a pregnancy study.

This CDR3 reads CAMVSGSNTGELFF. The CDR3 region has the DNA TGTGCCATGGTTAGCGGGAGTAACACCGGGGAGCTGTTTTTT. The chain links TRBV5-4 to TRBJ2-2, with 9 bases lining up with TRBD2. The J segment lost 2 bases and the V segment lost 9 bases, leaving 5 bases of the junction unmatched. CDR1 and CDR2 (germline): SGHNT, YYREEE (reference sequence). The CDR3 spans 14 residues. The variable domain in full, with the rest retrieved from reference TRBV5-4 and TRBJ2-2, is ETGVTQSPTHLIKTRGQQVTLRCSSQSGHNTVSWYQQALGQGPQFIFQYYREEENGRGNFPPRFSGLQFPNYSSELNVNALELDDSALYLCAMVSGSNTGELFFGEGSRLTVL.

The chain links TRBV6-5 to TRBJ1-1; D is unresolved. Germline V gene lookup returns CDR1 MNHEY and CDR2 SVGAGI. The V end lost 0 bases, the J end lost 2 bases, and 4 bases lay between the germline ends. The CDR3 is made up of 13 amino acids. The CDR3: CASSYSTNTEAFF. CDR3 bases: TGTGCCAGCAGTTACTCCACAAACACTGAAGCTTTCTTT.

The V call is TRBV27, the J call TRBJ2-1; the D is unclear. The CDR3 totals 13 residues. V lost 1 base and J lost 10, with 11 bases in between. CDR1 is MNHEY, CDR2 SMNVEV, per germline (reference sequence). CDR3 sequence: CASSLYGGREQFF. CDR3 DNA sequence: TGTGCCAGCAGTTTATATGGTGGGCGAGAGCAGTTCTTC.

The chain has TRBV19 and TRBJ2-2; 13 bases agree with TRBD2. V shed 7 bases and J 4 bases; nucleotides not matched to a gene: 6. Per the germline V gene, CDR1 is LNHDA and CDR2 is SQIVND (reference sequence). The CDR3 covers 16 residues. The CDR3 sequence: CASNPLAGGVTGELFF. The CDR3 DNA sequence: TGTGCCAGTAACCCACTAGCGGGAGGGGTCACCGGGGAGCTGTTTTTT.

This chain joins TRBV11-2 and TRBJ2-1; unclear D gene. Looked up from germline, CDR1 is SGHAT and CDR2 is FQNNGV. V was clipped by 6 bases and J by 9 bases, with 12 bases between them. This CDR3 has 12 amino acids. DNA for the CDR3: TGTGCCAGCAGGGTAGAGGTTCGTGAGCAGTTCTTC. Its translation is CASRVEVREQFF.

V usage is TRBV7-9 and J usage is TRBJ2-5; TRBD2 matches at 10 bases. CDR3 length: 15 amino acids. Germline CDR1 SEHNR, CDR2 FQNEAQ (reference sequence). V lost 9 bases, J lost 6 bases, and 13 bases stayed unmatched. DNA for the CDR3: TGTGCCAGAAACCCCCTAGCGGGAGCTAAGCAGACCCAGTACTTC. It yields the protein CARNPLAGAKQTQYF.

This clone is a singleton in its sample. The rearrangement joins TRBV10-3 to TRBJ2-7; a possible D gene is TRBD2 (6 bases). With 10 bases removed from V and 2 bases from J, the gap between germline ends came to 12 bases. Germline CDR1 is ENHRY and CDR2 is SYGVKD. This CDR3 contains 12 residues. CDR3 DNA: TGTGCCACGGGACCGGGGGCCTACGAGCAGTACTTC. Its protein product is CATGPGAYEQYF.

The chain is built from TRBV28 and TRBJ2-7, with TRBD1 as a possible D gene (5 bases). Germline CDR1 reads MDHEN; CDR2 reads SYDVKM. V gave up 1 base and J gave up 6 bases, with 13 bases separating them. There are 14 residues in the CDR3. CDR3 in DNA: TGTGCCAGCAGTTTATTAGGGGAATACGGCGAGCAGTACTTC. This encodes CASSLLGEYGEQYF.

The chain combines TRBV27 with TRBJ1-3; possible D gene TRBD1, 5 bases. Germline V gives CDR1 MNHEY, CDR2 SMNVEV (reference sequence). V was pared by 5 bases and J by 0 bases, with 8 bases between. The CDR3 has 14 residues. CDR3 DNA sequence: TGTGCCAGCAGTCCGGGGGTCTCTGGAAACACCATATATTTT. Amino acids: CASSPGVSGNTIYF.

The chain uses TRBV4-2 and TRBJ2-7, with TRBD1 identical over 9 bases. With V trimmed by 1 base and J by 9 bases, 13 bases remained unmatched. The CDR3 is 16 residues long. In germline, CDR1 is LGHNA, CDR2 YNFKEQ. CDR3 amino acids: CASSQAPGQGVLGQYF. CDR3 nucleotides: TGTGCCAGCAGCCAAGCCCCGGGACAGGGTGTCCTTGGGCAGTACTTC.

This sequence joins TRBV5-1 and TRBJ2-1; 10 nucleotides align to TRBD1. Per the germline V gene, CDR1 is SGHRS and CDR2 is YFSETQ. J lost 9 bases, V lost 4 bases, and 7 bases had no gene match. This CDR3 has 14 residues. The CDR3 here is CASSPGQGIFEQFF. In nucleotides, the CDR3 is TGCGCCAGCAGCCCGGGACAGGGGATTTTTGAGCAGTTCTTC.

The chain recombines TRBV11-3 with TRBJ1-2; D is possibly TRBD1 (6 bases). CDR1 and CDR2 (germline): SGHNT, YENEEA. V was trimmed by 5 bases and J by 3 bases, leaving 13 bases between them. The CDR3 is made up of 14 amino acids. Here the CDR3 DNA reads TGTGCCAGCAGCCCAGTGGACAGCTACTATGGCTACACCTTC. It translates to CASSPVDSYYGYTF.

In this sample, this clone turned up once. The rearrangement links TRBV6-5 to TRBJ2-2; TRBD2 matches at 9 bases. This CDR3 is built from 15 residues. Germline V CDR1 and CDR2: MNHEY, SVGAGI. V lost 4 bases, J lost 6 bases, and 6 bases stayed unmatched. The CDR3 protein is CASSSSSGIAGELFF. The CDR3 DNA sequence: TGTGCCAGCAGTTCCTCTAGCGGGATCGCCGGGGAGCTGTTTTTT.